A selection of T cell receptor beta chains follows, all from one sample in a study of control samples from healthy donors and cancer patients. Measured with immunoSEQ multiplex PCR; TCRdb has only the in-frame clones, and not every one. The table shows 150,000 to 200,000 clones, with more than 90% occurring only once. The sample was blood. All receptors come from a woman in her thirties or forties in good health. Each CDR3 is given with its conserved first and last residue. D genes are given only for firm matches. Expanded clones are given a class, and other clones once, few, many or no size at all.

d_gene,abundance,v_gene,j_gene,CDR3aa,CDR3nt
NA,NA,TRBV20-1,TRBJ2-1,CSARDLNEQFF,TGCAGTGCGCGGGACTTAAATGAGCAGTTCTTC
TRBD1,NA,TRBV6-2/TRBV6-3,TRBJ1-1,CASSRTGSTEAFF,TGTGCCAGCAGCCGGACAGGGAGCACTGAAGCTTTCTTT
NA,NA,TRBV10-2,TRBJ1-5,CASSEQGNNQPQHF,TGCGCCAGCAGTGAACAGGGAAACAATCAGCCCCAGCATTTT
NA,NA,TRBV6-5,TRBJ1-2,CASSSGGREGYTF,TGTGCCAGCAGTTCCGGTGGCAGGGAGGGCTACACCTTC
NA,NA,TRBV10-2,TRBJ2-7,CASSGGRDGVVYEQYF,TGCGCCAGCAGTGGGGGCAGGGACGGTGTCGTCTACGAGCAGTACTTC
NA,NA,TRBV7-2,TRBJ2-7,CASSLGLSYEQYF,TGTGCCAGCAGCTTAGGACTCTCCTACGAGCAGTACTTC
NA,NA,TRBV12-3/TRBV12-4,TRBJ1-5,CASSFDTGQPQHF,TGTGCCAGCAGTTTCGACACGGGCCAGCCCCAGCATTTT
NA,NA,TRBV7-6,TRBJ1-3,CASTVGSGNTIYF,TGTGCCAGCACTGTGGGGTCCGGAAACACCATATATTTT
NA,NA,TRBV14,TRBJ2-5,CASSQIRETQYF,TGTGCCAGCAGCCAGATCCGGGAGACCCAGTACTTC
NA,NA,TRBV20-1,TRBJ2-3,CSASGDIVFEDTQYF,TGCAGTGCTAGTGGGGATATTGTCTTCGAGGATACGCAGTATTTT
NA,NA,TRBV28,TRBJ1-5,CASSFPLGHQPQHF,TGTGCCAGCAGTTTCCCCCTGGGACATCAGCCCCAGCATTTT
NA,NA,TRBV6-4,TRBJ1-4,CASTLPRTRGPTNEKLFF,TGTGCCAGCACCCTACCCCGGACCCGTGGCCCAACTAATGAAAAACTGTTTTTT
NA,NA,TRBV29-1,TRBJ2-1,CSVWVWDGLNYNEQFF,TGCAGCGTTTGGGTTTGGGACGGCTTGAACTACAATGAGCAGTTCTTC
NA,NA,TRBV5-4,TRBJ2-7,CASSPSNDRSYEQYF,TGTGCCAGCAGCCCCTCGAATGACAGGTCCTACGAGCAGTACTTC
TRBD2,NA,TRBV13,TRBJ2-7,CASSPWVAGTAYEQYF,TGTGCCAGCAGCCCCTGGGTAGCGGGGACGGCCTACGAGCAGTACTTC
NA,NA,TRBV11-2,TRBJ2-3,CASSSGTPRMRDTQYF,TGTGCCAGCAGCTCGGGGACACCCAGAATGAGAGATACGCAGTATTTT
TRBD1,NA,TRBV5-6,TRBJ1-1,CASSLAGTGVPEAFF,TGTGCCAGCAGCTTGGCCGGGACAGGGGTCCCTGAAGCTTTCTTT
NA,NA,TRBV6-5,TRBJ1-1,CASSYLGRTMNTEAFF,TGTGCCAGCAGTTATCTGGGGAGAACCATGAACACTGAAGCTTTCTTT
NA,NA,TRBV5-1,TRBJ2-2,CASSGPGLNTGELFF,TGCGCCAGCAGCGGGCCGGGTCTTAACACCGGGGAGCTGTTTTTT
TRBD2,NA,TRBV3-1/TRBV3-2,TRBJ2-5,CASSRRGSGTETQYF,TGTGCCAGCAGCCGCCGCGGTAGCGGGACGGAGACCCAGTACTTC
NA,NA,TRBV4-1,TRBJ2-1,CASSQLAGAANEQFF,TGCGCCAGCAGCCAACTTGCGGGCGCAGCCAATGAGCAGTTCTTC
NA,NA,TRBV15,TRBJ2-7,CATSPLQGSEQYF,TGTGCCACCAGCCCATTGCAAGGGAGCGAGCAGTACTTC
NA,NA,TRBV29-1,TRBJ1-2,CSVEFFGRGYTF,TGCAGCGTTGAATTCTTCGGTCGTGGCTACACCTTC
NA,NA,TRBV19,TRBJ1-6,CASSISSANSPLHF,TGTGCCAGTAGTATTTCGTCTGCCAATTCACCCCTCCACTTT
TRBD1,NA,TRBV3-1/TRBV3-2,TRBJ1-2,CASSQEQGSYGYTF,TGTGCCAGCAGCCAAGAACAGGGGAGCTATGGCTACACCTTC
NA,NA,TRBV4-1,TRBJ1-5,CASSLSSTGMGQPQHF,TGCGCCAGCAGCCTTTCGTCCACAGGGATGGGTCAGCCCCAGCATTTT
NA,NA,TRBV7-9,TRBJ1-4,CASSLGTDNEKLFF,TGTGCCAGCAGCTTAGGGACGGATAATGAAAAACTGTTTTTT
TRBD2,NA,TRBV3-1/TRBV3-2,TRBJ2-3,CASSQELAGRSDTQYF,TGTGCCAGCAGCCAAGAACTAGCGGGGAGGTCAGATACGCAGTATTTT
TRBD1,NA,TRBV25-1,TRBJ1-4,CASSEWTGGAATNEKLFF,TGTGCCAGCAGTGAATGGACAGGGGGCGCGGCAACTAATGAAAAACTGTTTTTT
NA,NA,TRBV7-9,TRBJ2-3,CASSRSLGDSTDTQYF,TGTGCCAGCAGCCGTTCATTAGGAGATAGCACAGATACGCAGTATTTT
NA,NA,TRBV6-5,TRBJ1-2,CASSYYPDSGYTF,TGTGCCAGCAGTTACTATCCGGACTCGGGCTACACCTTC
NA,NA,TRBV9,TRBJ1-1,CASSVGGSTVNTEAFF,TGTGCCAGCAGCGTAGGAGGGAGTACCGTGAACACTGAAGCTTTCTTT
NA,NA,TRBV19,TRBJ1-4,CASSIDDELGEKLFF,TGTGCCAGTAGTATAGATGACGAATTGGGGGAAAAACTGTTTTTT
TRBD2,NA,TRBV19,TRBJ2-2,CASRSKGLAGATGELFF,TGTGCCAGTAGGTCCAAGGGACTAGCGGGAGCCACCGGGGAGCTGTTTTTT
TRBD1,many,TRBV18,TRBJ2-2,CASSQRTGVNGELFF,TGTGCCAGCTCACAACGGACAGGAGTCAACGGGGAGCTGTTTTTT
NA,NA,TRBV12-3/TRBV12-4,TRBJ2-3,CASSRYTDTQYF,TGTGCCAGCTCCCGATACACAGATACGCAGTATTTT
NA,NA,TRBV7-9,TRBJ2-7,CASSLEGSSGEQYF,TGTGCCAGCAGCTTAGAAGGGAGTAGTGGGGAGCAGTACTTC
NA,NA,TRBV7-9,TRBJ1-3,CASDKNTPSGNTIYF,TGTGCCAGCGATAAGAATACACCCTCTGGAAACACCATATATTTT
NA,NA,TRBV7-9,TRBJ1-2,CASSLVGQGDGYTF,TGTGCCAGCAGCTTAGTAGGGCAGGGTGATGGCTACACCTTC
TRBD2,NA,TRBV4-1,TRBJ2-3,CASSQEGLAGGQDTQYF,TGCGCCAGCAGCCAAGAAGGACTAGCGGGGGGGCAGGATACGCAGTATTTT
NA,NA,TRBV5-4,TRBJ2-7,CASSRVGEQYF,TGTGCCAGCAGTCGCGTCGGCGAGCAGTACTTC
NA,once,TRBV27,TRBJ1-5,CASSLLQGSNQPQHF,TGTGCCAGCAGTTTACTGCAGGGTAGCAATCAGCCCCAGCATTTT
NA,NA,TRBV28,TRBJ1-2,CASSSGQTYGYTF,TGTGCCAGCAGTTCAGGACAGACCTATGGCTACACCTTC